Reported below is one TCR beta chain. Its target is unknown. The junction departs from the called germline gene at one end, perhaps through a read error. Sample-barcoded 5' priming and a J-beta primer mix drove a second PCR of 7 to 11 cycles. MiXCR was run by TCRdb on the 5' RACE reads, yielding one entry per CDR3 protein. This table has some 920,000 distinct CDR3 sequences, roughly 51% appearing once. This sample was taken from a study of blood T cells in healthy people across ages. Findings of the study overall: Comparison with aged donors showed that long-lived donors had more naive CD4+ cells and higher diversity.

Each individual donor underwent a draw of about 11 milliliters of peripheral blood. The germline CDR1 and CDR2 sequences are SGHRS and YFSETQ. This CDR3 is 14 amino acids long. This receptor was obtained from a woman aged 60 to 75 in good health. The chain carries TRBV5-1 and TRBJ2-1, with TRBD2 identical over 7 bases. The material sequenced was blood. The CDR3 DNA sequence: TGCGCCGGCAGGCGGGAGAGCTCCTACAATGAGCAGTTCTTC. It specifies CAGRRESSYNEQFF.